The next 30 T cell receptor beta chains were all read from a single sample in a study of T cell repertoires in cytomegalovirus infection. TCRdb reprocessed the reads with MiXCR, giving one entry per CDR3 protein. The table shows roughly 570,000 distinct CDR3 sequences, with over 35% occurring only once. These TCRs are of unknown antigen specificity. The input for sequencing was cultured PBMCs, taken from culture after CMV antigen stimulation. The receptor set was obtained from a human donor in good health (CMV status not recorded). Some clones in this sample may be carry-over from other donors' samples.

The chain has TRBV24-1 and TRBJ2-1; possibly TRBD2 for D (5 bases). CDR3 length: 13 residues. V lost 6 bases to trimming and J lost 2 bases, with 7 bases between them. Germline-derived CDR1 and CDR2 are KGHDR and SFDVKD. Here the CDR3 reads CATSRGPYNEQFF. CDR3 sequence (DNA): TGTGCCACCAGTCGAGGGCCCTACAATGAGCAGTTCTTC.

V gene TRBV7-8 combines with J gene TRBJ2-5; TRBD1 matches at 7 bases. The CDR3 contains 14 residues. Per germline, CDR1 SGHVS and CDR2 FQNEAQ. J lost 2 bases, V lost 7 bases, and 7 bases had no gene match. CDR3 coding DNA: TGTGCCAGCACGGATCCGGGACAGCAAGAGACCCAGTACTTC. It translates to CASTDPGQQETQYF.

The chain carries TRBV24-1 and TRBJ1-5, with 8 nucleotides matching TRBD1. The CDR3 loop spans 15 amino acids. With 4 bases clipped from V and 3 bases from J, the junction kept 4 bases outside the gene matches. Germline V gene data show CDR1 as KGHDR and CDR2 as SFDVKD. CDR3 nucleotide sequence: TGTGCCACCAGTGAAGGACAGGGAGTCAATCAGCCCCAGCATTTT. It specifies CATSEGQGVNQPQHF.

This clonotype was detected a few times. The genes are TRBV7-6 and TRBJ2-7; the D gene is possibly TRBD1 (5 bases). Germline CDR1 SGHVS, CDR2 FNYEAQ. CDR3 length equals 14 residues. V lost 5 bases, J lost 2 bases, and 13 bases lay in between. CDR3 in amino acids: CASSKRQTPYEQYF. CDR3 nucleotides: TGTGCCAGCAGCAAAAGACAGACACCCTACGAGCAGTACTTC.

The chain links TRBV7-2 to TRBJ2-7; D unresolved. Germline assignment: CDR1 SGHTA and CDR2 FQGNSA. Trimming shortened V by 3 bases and J by 4 bases, and 10 bases separated the two germline ends. The CDR3 totals 13 residues. The CDR3 protein is CASSLNGKYEQYF. The CDR3 DNA sequence: TGTGCCAGCAGCTTGAACGGAAAATACGAGCAGTACTTC.

The chain recombines TRBV6-2 or TRBV6-3 with TRBJ2-3, with 8 bases fitting TRBD2. CDR3 length equals 13 residues. Trimming removed 6 bases from V and 6 bases from J; junction bases left unmatched: 5. Germline CDR1 is MNHEY and CDR2 is SVGEGT. The CDR3 protein is CASSRTSSDTQYF. DNA of the CDR3: TGTGCCAGCAGCCGGACTAGCTCGGATACGCAGTATTTT.

The V gene is TRBV7-6, the J gene TRBJ2-7; D is possibly TRBD2 (5 bases). The germline gives CDR1 SGHVS, CDR2 FNYEAQ. Trimming took 5 bases from V and 0 from J, leaving 17 bases between them. CDR3 length: 16 residues. The CDR3 DNA sequence: TGTGCCAGCAGCCCCGGCGGGTGGTGGGACTCCTACGAGCAGTACTTC. It is translated as CASSPGGWWDSYEQYF. The full variable domain, its missing parts supplied by reference TRBV7-6 and TRBJ2-7, is GAGVSQSPRYKVTKRGQDVALRCDPISGHVSLYWYRQALGQGPEFLTYFNYEAQQDKSGLPNDRFSAERPEGSISTLTIQRTEQRDSAMYRCASSPGGWWDSYEQYFGPGTRLTVT.

DNA of the CDR3: TGTGCCACCAGCAGATACGGGGAGGGGCCGGTCAATCAGCCCCAGCATTTT. This sequence encodes CATSRYGEGPVNQPQHF. This sequence joins TRBV15 and TRBJ1-5; maybe TRBD1 (5 bases). The CDR3 is made up of 17 amino acids. Per the germline V gene, CDR1 is LNHNV and CDR2 is YYDKDF (reference sequence). V was cut by 2 bases and J by 3 bases, with 17 bases left in between.

The rearrangement links TRBV11-2 to TRBJ2-7; 7 positions agree with TRBD1. CDR3 length: 15 residues. Germline assignment: CDR1 SGHAT and CDR2 FQNNGV. V lost 5 bases, J lost 2 bases, and 9 bases stayed unmatched. The DNA of the CDR3 is TGTGCCAGCAGCCGCGCTGGGGGACAGACCTACGAGCAGTACTTC. Protein: CASSRAGGQTYEQYF.

This clonotype was counted only a few times. The chain uses TRBV6-2 or TRBV6-3 and TRBJ2-3; TRBD1 aligns across 11 bases. CDR1 and CDR2 (germline): MNHEY, SVGEGT. The CDR3 runs to 16 residues. V lost 2 bases, J lost 5 bases, and 6 bases stayed unmatched. CDR3 DNA sequence: TGTGCCAGCAGTTACCCAGGACAGGGGGCGCGAGATACGCAGTATTTT. This gives the protein CASSYPGQGARDTQYF.

This chain joins TRBV12-3 or TRBV12-4 and TRBJ1-1; no firm D call. Trimming took 8 bases from V and 4 from J, leaving 17 bases between them. The CDR3 contains 14 residues. CDR3 sequence: CASGSRGESTEAFF. The CDR3 DNA reads as TGTGCCAGCGGCTCCCGTGGGGAGAGCACTGAAGCTTTCTTT.

This clonotype appeared a few times. V gene TRBV7-2 combines with J gene TRBJ1-5; D is uncertain. CDR3 length: 15 amino acids. With 2 bases removed from V and 0 bases from J, the gap between germline ends came to 8 bases. Germline V gene data show CDR1 as SGHTA and CDR2 as FQGNSA. The CDR3 sequence: CASSLLPASNQPQHF. In DNA form, the CDR3 reads TGTGCCAGCAGCTTACTACCGGCTAGCAATCAGCCCCAGCATTTT. Combining the CDR3 with reference TRBV7-2 and TRBJ1-5 gives the whole variable domain GAGVSQSPSNKVTEKGKDVELRCDPISGHTALYWYRQSLGQGLEFLIYFQGNSAPDKSGLPSDRFSAERTGGSVSTLTIQRTQQEDSAVYLCASSLLPASNQPQHFGDGTRLSIL.

The chain links TRBV6-1 to TRBJ1-2, with D hard to call. The V gene lost 7 bases and the J gene lost 5 bases, with 14 bases spanning the gap. Germline V gene sequence: CDR1 MNHNS, CDR2 SASEGT. The CDR3 totals 13 residues. The CDR3 loop is CASTSSGEYGYTF. The CDR3 bases are TGTGCCAGCACCTCGTCCGGGGAATATGGCTACACCTTC.

This clonotype was picked up a small number of times. The chain recombines TRBV7-2 with TRBJ2-3, with D uncertain. The CDR3 contains 15 residues. Trimming left V 5 bases short and J 6 bases short, with 18 bases between. CDR1 and CDR2 from the germline V gene are SGHTA and FQGNSA. The CDR3 region has the DNA TGTGCCAGCAGCCCTTATTGGGCGCTGGGGGATACGCAGTATTTT. This translates into CASSPYWALGDTQYF. Variable domain in full (rest from reference TRBV7-2 and TRBJ2-3): GAGVSQSPSNKVTEKGKDVELRCDPISGHTALYWYRQSLGQGLEFLIYFQGNSAPDKSGLPSDRFSAERTGGSVSTLTIQRTQQEDSAVYLCASSPYWALGDTQYFGPGTRLTVL.

This clonotype was observed a single time. The V call is TRBV10-3, the J call TRBJ1-3; D uncertain. With 6 bases removed from V and 0 bases from J, the gap between germline ends came to 9 bases. Looked up from germline, CDR1 is ENHRY and CDR2 is SYGVKD. This CDR3 is 14 amino acids long. CDR3 in amino acids: CAIRNGNSGNTIYF. Written as DNA, the CDR3 is TGTGCCATCAGGAATGGGAACTCTGGAAACACCATATATTTT.

The gene calls are TRBV7-9 and TRBJ2-7, with 8 bases matching TRBD1. CDR1 is SEHNR and CDR2 is FQNEAQ in the germline V gene (reference sequence). This CDR3 region has 16 residues. The junction had 10 bases not matched to a gene; V was cut back by 0 bases and J by 6 bases. CDR3 loop: CASSLAPTGVVSEQYF. The CDR3 DNA is TGTGCCAGCAGCTTAGCCCCGACAGGGGTGGTCTCCGAGCAGTACTTC.

The chain employs TRBV20-1 and TRBJ2-2; possibly TRBD2 for D (6 bases). Germline V CDR1 and CDR2: DFQATT, SNEGSKA (reference sequence). The CDR3 consists of 16 residues. V gave up 3 bases and J gave up 0 bases, with 14 bases separating them. DNA for the CDR3: TGCAGTGCTAGGGCCCTACTAGCATCGAACACCGGGGAGCTGTTTTTT. Translation: CSARALLASNTGELFF.

The chain uses TRBV6-6 and TRBJ1-6; 11 bases are a match to TRBD1. Trimming cost V 5 bases and J 9 bases; bases outside gene matches: 9. Per the germline V gene, CDR1 is MNHNY and CDR2 is SVGAGI (reference sequence). This CDR3 comprises 16 residues. CDR3 bases: TGTGCCAGCAGTCCATGGACAGGGGGCTCTTCTTCACCCCTCCACTTT. Translation: CASSPWTGGSSSPLHF.

This rearrangement joins TRBV2 to TRBJ2-7; TRBD1 matches 7 bases. CDR1 SNHLY and CDR2 FYNNEI come from the germline V gene. V gave up 4 bases and J gave up 6 bases; unmatched junction bases: 9. The CDR3 covers 14 residues. In DNA form, the CDR3 reads TGTGCCAGCAGTGCAACAGGGGTCCTCCTCGAGCAGTACTTC. Protein: CASSATGVLLEQYF.

The rearrangement uses TRBV4-1 and TRBJ2-5; 9 positions agree with TRBD2. This CDR3 is built from 15 residues. Germline V gene data show CDR1 as MGHRA and CDR2 as YSYEKL. The V and J ends lost 2 bases and 5 bases, in that order; junction bases with no gene match: 6. The CDR3 DNA reads TGCGCCAGCAGCCAAACGTCCGCGGGAGGGGAGACCCAGTACTTC. Protein product: CASSQTSAGGETQYF.

The gene calls are TRBV3-1 and TRBJ1-2, with D possibly matching TRBD1 (6 bases). Germline CDR1 is LGHDT and CDR2 is YNNKEL (reference sequence). CDR3 length equals 13 residues. The V gene lost 2 bases and the J gene lost 7 bases, with 11 bases spanning the gap. This CDR3 reads CASSQRQGFGYTF. CDR3 in DNA: TGTGCCAGCAGCCAACGCCAGGGGTTTGGCTACACCTTC.

Only a few counts were recorded for this clonotype. The chain uses TRBV5-1 and TRBJ2-3, with a weak D call TRBD1 (6 bases). Trimming removed 4 bases from V and 1 base from J, with 13 bases in between. The germline gives CDR1 SGHRS, CDR2 YFSETQ. CDR3 length: 15 residues. CDR3 residues: CASSTQGLGTDTQYF. CDR3 sequence (DNA): TGCGCCAGCAGCACCCAGGGGCTTGGCACAGATACGCAGTATTTT.

The V and J genes are TRBV7-9 and TRBJ1-4; TRBD1 matches at 7 bases. V was clipped by 4 bases and J by 4 bases; unmatched bases: 6. The CDR3 runs to 15 residues. From germline, CDR1 is SEHNR and CDR2 FQNEAQ (reference sequence). Here the CDR3 DNA reads TGTGCCAGCAGCTATTATACAGGGGTTAATGAAAAACTGTTTTTT. Translation: CASSYYTGVNEKLFF. The full variable domain, in which reference TRBV7-9 and TRBJ1-4 provide the parts outside the CDR3, is DTGVSQNPRHKITKRGQNVTFRCDPISEHNRLYWYRQTLGQGPEFLTYFQNEAQLEKSRLLSDRFSAERPKGSFSTLEIQRTEQGDSAMYLCASSYYTGVNEKLFFGSGTQLSVL.

The chain has TRBV27 and TRBJ2-5; 7 nucleotides match TRBD2. This CDR3 is 16 amino acids long. The germline V gene has CDR1 MNHEY and CDR2 SMNVEV (reference sequence). The V gene end was trimmed by 5 bases and the J gene end by 4 bases; junction bases not matched to a gene: 13. The CDR3 DNA reads TGTGCCAGCAGTACACTTCGGACGGGGAGGGGAGAGACCCAGTACTTC. Translation: CASSTLRTGRGETQYF.

This clonotype occurred a few times. The gene calls are TRBV7-8 and TRBJ2-4; 7 positions match TRBD2. The ends lost 4 bases at V and 8 bases at J; junction bases unmatched: 5. CDR1 SGHVS and CDR2 FQNEAQ come from the germline V gene. This CDR3 has 13 residues. The chain's CDR3 is CASSSPGRDIQYF. The DNA of the CDR3 is TGTGCCAGCAGCTCACCGGGGAGGGACATTCAGTACTTC.

This clonotype came up a few times. V gene TRBV6-1 combines with J gene TRBJ1-5, with a weak D call TRBD1 (6 bases). The CDR3 loop spans 16 amino acids. Germline assignment: CDR1 MNHNS and CDR2 SASEGT. V lost 0 bases to trimming and J lost 4 bases, with 13 bases between them. The CDR3 region has the DNA TGTGCCAGCAGTGAAGCGCCGGGGGCACAAAATCAGCCCCAGCATTTT. It yields the protein CASSEAPGAQNQPQHF.

This clonotype was seen a few times. The V and J genes are TRBV9 and TRBJ2-5; D uncertain. The CDR3 totals 12 residues. Germline V gene lookup returns CDR1 SGDLS and CDR2 YYNGEE. The V and J ends lost 4 bases and 10 bases respectively, with 14 bases between them. The CDR3 bases are TGTGCCAGCAGCAATTTAGCCGGTGGCCAGTACTTC. It is translated as CASSNLAGGQYF.

This clonotype was seen more than once but under ten times. The gene calls are TRBV7-6 and TRBJ2-1, with 9 bases fitting TRBD2. The J segment lost 6 bases and the V segment lost 3 bases, leaving 15 bases of the junction unmatched. This CDR3 spans 18 amino acids. Germline loops: CDR1 SGHVS, CDR2 FNYEAQ. CDR3 sequence: CASSFQQGAGGSINEQFF. CDR3 bases: TGTGCCAGCAGCTTCCAGCAAGGGGCGGGAGGGAGTATCAATGAGCAGTTCTTC.

The rearrangement links TRBV6-5 to TRBJ2-5, with 8 bases identical to TRBD2. The CDR3 covers 16 residues. Germline loops: CDR1 MNHEY, CDR2 SVGAGI. V was clipped by 0 bases and J by 2 bases; unmatched bases: 5. CDR3 loop: CASSYSIVAGQETQYF. CDR3 coding DNA: TGTGCCAGCAGTTACTCGATTGTAGCGGGGCAAGAGACCCAGTACTTC.

The chain recombines TRBV5-6 with TRBJ2-7, with D perhaps matching TRBD2 (6 bases). The CDR3 spans 15 residues. CDR1 is SGHDT, CDR2 YYEEEE, per germline. Trimming took 0 bases from V and 9 from J, leaving 19 bases between them. The CDR3 region has the DNA TGTGCCAGCAGCTTGGAACGACAAGGACTGGGGGGGCAGTACTTC. Protein product: CASSLERQGLGGQYF.